A selection of T cell receptor beta chains follows, all from one sample in a study of shared clonotypes between healthy human individuals. TCRdb's copy holds only in-frame clones and misses some; the assay was immunoSEQ multiplex PCR. The sample consists of about 600,000 clones, more than 95% of them appearing once. The sample was naive CD4+ T cells sorted from blood. The receptors stem from a woman in her 30s in good health. CDR3s include the opening cysteine and the closing phenylalanine or tryptophan. A D gene is named only where the DNA matches it firmly. The size entry is marked missing in some rows and otherwise reads once, few, many or a size class.

TRBD1	TRBJ2-3	18	TRBV19	-	CASSIDYTGTGSLDTQYF	TGTGCCAGTAGTATAGACTATACCGGGACAGGGTCACTAGATACGCAGTATTTT
TRBD2	TRBJ2-1	16	TRBV29-1	-	CSVGLAGGQGNNEQFF	TGCAGCGTTGGACTAGCGGGAGGGCAGGGGAACAATGAGCAGTTCTTC
-	TRBJ1-1	13	TRBV27	-	CASSLGQLEKAFF	TGTGCCAGCAGTTTGGGTCAGCTAGAGAAAGCTTTCTTT
-	TRBJ1-6	12	TRBV7-2	-	CASSLPVGPLHF	TGTGCCAGCAGCTTGCCGGTGGGACCCCTCCACTTT
-	TRBJ2-1	14	TRBV2	-	CASIPGPRSSEQFF	TGTGCCAGCATACCGGGACCCCGCTCCTCGGAGCAGTTCTTC
-	TRBJ2-7	16	TRBV7-8	-	CASSPYRDPKEGEQYF	TGTGCCAGCAGCCCCTACCGGGACCCGAAGGAGGGCGAGCAGTACTTC
TRBD2	TRBJ2-1	17	TRBV5-4	-	CASSTRTSGALLSEQFF	TGTGCCAGCAGCACTCGGACTAGCGGAGCCTTGTTGAGTGAGCAGTTCTTC
-	TRBJ2-5	13	TRBV5-1	-	CASSLQGWETQYF	TGCGCCAGCAGCTTACAAGGTTGGGAGACCCAGTACTTC
-	TRBJ2-5	13	TRBV29-1	-	CSILPDHQETQYF	TGCAGCATTCTACCCGACCACCAAGAGACCCAGTACTTC
-	TRBJ1-1	16	TRBV9	-	CASSEGQGWKHTEAFF	TGTGCCAGCAGCGAGGGGCAGGGTTGGAAACACACTGAAGCTTTCTTT
-	TRBJ1-6	13	TRBV30	-	CAWREQENSPLHF	TGTGCCTGGAGAGAGCAGGAGAATTCACCCCTCCACTTT
-	TRBJ1-3	19	TRBV11-2	once	CASSYVPRGLGYSGNTIYF	TGTGCCAGCAGCTACGTCCCCCGAGGTCTGGGGTACTCTGGAAACACCATATATTTT
-	TRBJ2-1	16	TRBV7-3	-	CASSSPLWGEGNEQFF	TGTGCCAGCAGCTCGCCCCTTTGGGGGGAAGGGAATGAGCAGTTCTTC
-	TRBJ2-7	14	TRBV6-1	-	CASATGTWYYEQYF	TGTGCCAGCGCTACCGGGACCTGGTACTACGAGCAGTACTTC
-	TRBJ1-5	14	TRBV9	-	CASSVTGSNQPQHF	TGTGCCAGCAGCGTGACGGGTAGCAATCAGCCCCAGCATTTT
TRBD2	TRBJ2-1	18	TRBV5-1	-	CASSLPASGSMAHNEQFF	TGCGCCAGCAGCTTGCCCGCTAGCGGGAGCATGGCCCACAATGAGCAGTTCTTC
TRBD2	TRBJ2-2	18	TRBV18	-	CASSPGTSGSRSTGELFF	TGTGCCAGCTCACCCGGGACTAGCGGGAGTAGGAGCACCGGGGAGCTGTTTTTT
-	TRBJ2-1	17	TRBV4-1	-	CASRRTPSGSSYNEQFF	TGCGCCAGCAGGCGGACTCCGAGCGGTAGCTCCTACAATGAGCAGTTCTTC